The rows below give T cell receptor beta chains drawn from one sample of a study of shared clonotypes between healthy human individuals. Sequencing used immunoSEQ multiplex PCR; TCRdb keeps in-frame clones, though not all of them. The table lists millions of clones, approximately 94% of them singletons, with about 1.1% in the top ten. Sequencing input: naive CD8+ T cells sorted from blood. These receptors came from a man aged 18 to 29 in good health. Each CDR3 is given with its conserved first and last residue. A D gene is named only where the DNA matches it firmly. The listing skips clone size in some rows; elsewhere it reads once, few, many or a size class.

TRBV2,-,-,TRBJ2-7,TGTGCCAGCAGTGATGGACACTCCTACGAGCAGTACTTC,CASSDGHSYEQYF
TRBV6-5,once,TRBD1,TRBJ1-3,TGTGCCAGCAAGTACAGGGGCTTTGGAAACACCATATATTTT,CASKYRGFGNTIYF
TRBV5-1,-,-,TRBJ2-5,TGCGCCAGCAGCTTGAGTCTGGCAGAGACCCAGTACTTC,CASSLSLAETQYF
TRBV4-1,-,-,TRBJ1-5,TGCGCCAGCAGCCTTTCGACAGGCTTAGAGAATCAGCCCCAGCATTTT,CASSLSTGLENQPQHF
TRBV6-5,-,-,TRBJ1-6,TGTGCCAGCAGTTACTCGGGGGATTCACCCCTCCACTTT,CASSYSGDSPLHF
TRBV5-1,-,-,TRBJ2-1,TGCGCCAGCAGCTTGACTACAAGTCCCTCCTACAATGAGCAGTTCTTC,CASSLTTSPSYNEQFF
TRBV5-4,-,TRBD2,TRBJ2-3,TGTGCCAGCAGACTAGCGGGGGGGCCCCCAGATACGCAGTATTTT,CASRLAGGPPDTQYF
TRBV7-6,once,-,TRBJ2-2,TGTGCCAGCAGCTTAGCGTTGGTCAGGTCGGACGGGGAGCTGTTTTTT,CASSLALVRSDGELFF
TRBV5-6,-,-,TRBJ2-7,TGTGCCAGCAGCCCGGCCGGCAGCTCCTACGAGCAGTACTTC,CASSPAGSSYEQYF
TRBV19,once,TRBD2,TRBJ2-7,TGTGCCAGTTCGGGACTAGCGGGCCCCTACGAGCAGTACTTC,CASSGLAGPYEQYF
TRBV7-8,-,-,TRBJ2-1,TGTGCCAGCAGCTTAGAAGCCCTGAGGGGGAATGAGCAGTTCTTC,CASSLEALRGNEQFF
TRBV13,-,-,TRBJ2-7,TGTGCCAGCAGCTCCGAGGGGCACTACGAGCAGTACTTC,CASSSEGHYEQYF
TRBV10-3,-,-,TRBJ1-1,TGTGCCATCAGCGAGAACGGAGTTGAAGCTTTCTTT,CAISENGVEAFF
TRBV28,-,-,TRBJ1-4,TGTGCCAGCAGCTTGGCAAAGACTAATGAAAAACTGTTTTTT,CASSLAKTNEKLFF
TRBV5-8,-,-,TRBJ1-5,TGTGCCAGCAGCTTGGAACCCGATGTTGTTTATAGCAATCAGCCCCAGCATTTT,CASSLEPDVVYSNQPQHF